Each of the 30 T cell receptor beta chains below was sequenced from the same sample in a study of blood T cell repertoires in COVID-19. Profiled with immunoSEQ multiplex PCR; TCRdb holds only in-frame clones, not every one. Here the sample spans more than 250,000 clones, 75% to 90% being singletons. Sequences were obtained from PBMCs or T cells enriched from blood (not recorded which). The receptors come from a man under 40 who had recovered from COVID-19.

The V call is TRBV6-4, the J call TRBJ2-7; TRBD2 might be the D (6 bases). The germline V gene has CDR1 MRHNA and CDR2 SNTAGT. The CDR3 has 12 residues. V was shortened by 9 bases and J by 5 bases, with 14 bases between the two germline ends. This CDR3 is CARWRDFDEQYF. In DNA, the CDR3 is TGTGCCAGGTGGCGGGATTTCGACGAGCAGTACTTC.

This rearrangement joins TRBV4-1 to TRBJ2-1; D is possibly TRBD2 (6 bases). CDR3 size: 15 residues. The V end was cut by 7 bases, the J end by 0 bases, with 13 bases between. Germline lookup yields CDR1 MGHRA and CDR2 YSYEKL. The CDR3 here is CASKSGDYSYNEQFF. The CDR3 bases are TGCGCCAGCAAGTCGGGGGATTACTCCTACAATGAGCAGTTCTTC.

The chain uses TRBV24-1 and TRBJ1-2; no firm D call. CDR1 and CDR2 (germline): KGHDR, SFDVKD. The CDR3 covers 13 residues. V lost 5 bases, J lost 2 bases, and 8 bases lay in between. The CDR3 region has the DNA TGTGCCACCAGTGGAGACACCAACTATGGCTACACCTTC. The encoded protein is CATSGDTNYGYTF.

The count of this clone is one. The chain recombines TRBV6-5 with TRBJ2-5; no firm D call. Trimming stripped 6 bases from V and 4 bases from J, with 15 bases between. CDR3 length: 14 residues. Germline V gene data show CDR1 as MNHEY and CDR2 as SVGAGI. The CDR3 region is CASRIGRVTETQYF. The CDR3 DNA follows: TGTGCCAGCAGAATTGGTCGGGTTACAGAGACCCAGTACTTC.

The V and J genes are TRBV11-3 and TRBJ2-5; 12 bases align to TRBD2. The CDR3 spans 15 residues. Germline V lookup: CDR1 SGHNT, CDR2 YENEEA. The V segment lost 3 bases and the J segment 2 bases; nucleotides outside the gene matches: 1. In DNA, the CDR3 is TGTGCCAGCAGCTTCGGACTAGCGGGGCAAGAGACCCAGTACTTC. Its translation: CASSFGLAGQETQYF.

The genes are TRBV6-5 and TRBJ1-3; D remains unclear. Trimming shortened V by 6 bases and J by 0 bases, and 9 bases separated the two germline ends. The germline CDR1 and CDR2 sequences are MNHEY and SVGAGI. The CDR3 is made up of 14 amino acids. CDR3 residues: CASSEIISGNTIYF. The CDR3 nucleotides read TGTGCCAGCAGCGAGATCATCTCTGGAAACACCATATATTTT.

The V and J genes are TRBV7-9 and TRBJ1-5, with D possibly being TRBD1 (5 bases). The CDR3 consists of 14 residues. Germline V gene sequence: CDR1 SEHNR, CDR2 FQNEAQ (reference sequence). The V end lost 5 bases, the J end lost 5 bases, and 13 bases lay between the germline ends. The CDR3 region is CASSPQGWDQPQHF. The CDR3 nucleotides are TGTGCCAGCAGCCCCCAGGGATGGGATCAGCCCCAGCATTTT. The entire variable domain, with the rest obtained from reference TRBV7-9 and TRBJ1-5, is as follows: DTGVSQNPRHKITKRGQNVTFRCDPISEHNRLYWYRQTLGQGPEFLTYFQNEAQLEKSRLLSDRFSAERPKGSFSTLEIQRTEQGDSAMYLCASSPQGWDQPQHFGDGTRLSIL.

This clone appeared a single time. V and J are TRBV30 and TRBJ1-2; perhaps TRBD1 as D (6 bases). The ends were cut back, 4 bases at V and 1 base at J, with 19 bases in the middle. CDR3 length: 16 amino acids. Per the germline V gene, CDR1 is GTSNPN and CDR2 is SVGIG (reference sequence). The DNA of the CDR3 is TGTGCCTGGATCGCAGGGACATATATCGTTAACTATGGCTACACCTTC. Amino acid sequence: CAWIAGTYIVNYGYTF.

This clone has more than one count but fewer than ten. Other DNA sequences within the sample encode an identical CDR3. The V call is TRBV9, the J call TRBJ1-1, with unresolved D. The CDR3 sequence is 13 residues long. Germline V CDR1 and CDR2: SGDLS, YYNGEE. The ends were cut back, 4 bases at V and 3 bases at J, with 10 bases in the middle. The CDR3 protein is CASSPRRDTEAFF. The CDR3 DNA is TGTGCCAGCAGCCCCCGACGGGACACTGAAGCTTTCTTT.

V usage is TRBV29-1 and J usage is TRBJ1-2, with 8 bases matching TRBD1. With V trimmed by 5 bases and J by 5 bases, 13 bases remained unmatched. The germline V gene has CDR1 SQVTM and CDR2 ANQGSEA. This CDR3 contains 15 residues. The CDR3 bases are TGCAGCGTTTTTTCTTTAGGGACAGGAGAATATGGCTACACCTTC. It codes for CSVFSLGTGEYGYTF.

This clone was found once. The rearrangement uses TRBV19 and TRBJ1-3; D possibly corresponds to TRBD1 (5 bases). The CDR3 runs to 12 residues. Looked up from germline, CDR1 is LNHDA and CDR2 is SQIVND (reference sequence). V lost 6 bases to trimming and J lost 7 bases, with 10 bases between them. The CDR3 coding sequence is TGTGCCAGTAGCGAATGGGGCAACACCATATATTTT. Translation gives CASSEWGNTIYF.

This chain connects TRBV6-1 to TRBJ2-3; D not resolved. V lost 2 bases, J lost 7 bases, and 10 bases lay in between. Germline V CDR1 and CDR2: MNHNS, SASEGT. The CDR3 covers 13 residues. CDR3 DNA sequence: TGTGCCAGCAGTGAACTATCGGGTTATACGCAGTATTTT. It is translated as CASSELSGYTQYF.

The chain is built from TRBV7-6 and TRBJ2-3; TRBD2 might be the D (6 bases). CDR1 and CDR2 from the germline V gene are SGHVS and FNYEAQ. V dropped 0 bases and J dropped 6 bases, with 10 bases sitting between them. The CDR3 extends over 14 amino acids. CDR3 nucleotides: TGTGCCAGCAGCTTAGCAAATGGGGGGGATACGCAGTATTTT. As protein: CASSLANGGDTQYF.

J is TRBJ1-1 and V is TRBV2, with TRBD1 matching 9 bases. Germline V gives CDR1 SNHLY, CDR2 FYNNEI. The length of the CDR3 is 15 residues. The V segment lost 3 bases and the J segment 3 bases; nucleotides outside the gene matches: 5. The CDR3 coding sequence is TGTGCCAGCAGTGAGGGGACAGGGCCCGACACTGAAGCTTTCTTT. The encoded protein is CASSEGTGPDTEAFF. Supplemented by reference TRBV2 and TRBJ1-1, the full variable domain reads EPEVTQTPSHQVTQMGQEVILRCVPISNHLYFYWYRQILGQKVEFLVSFYNNEISEKSEIFDDQFSVERPDGSNFTLKIRSTKLEDSAMYFCASSEGTGPDTEAFFGQGTRLTVV.

This clone was seen more than once but under ten times. J is TRBJ1-4 and V is TRBV5-8; D might be TRBD1 (6 bases). Germline V lookup: CDR1 SGHTS, CDR2 YDEGEE. This CDR3 has 11 residues. V was shortened by 0 bases and J by 17 bases, with 11 bases between the two germline ends. In DNA, the CDR3 is TGTGCCAGCAGCTTGGATACAGGGTGCTTTTTT. Translation: CASSLDTGCFF.

This sequence joins TRBV9 and TRBJ1-1; 7 bases line up with TRBD1. Germline-derived CDR1 and CDR2 are SGDLS and YYNGEE. The CDR3 has 14 residues. With 0 bases clipped from V and 8 bases from J, the junction kept 7 bases outside the gene matches. CDR3 residues: CASSVGDREYEAFF. CDR3 sequence (DNA): TGTGCCAGCAGCGTAGGAGACAGGGAATACGAAGCTTTCTTT.

The chain combines TRBV9 with TRBJ2-1, with D perhaps TRBD2 (6 bases). Germline CDR1 and CDR2: SGDLS and YYNGEE. V was trimmed by 4 bases and J by 7 bases, leaving 18 bases between them. The CDR3 is made up of 15 amino acids. CDR3 loop: CASSPPGSGSNEQFF. The CDR3 region has the DNA TGTGCCAGCAGCCCACCTGGTAGCGGAAGTAATGAGCAGTTCTTC.

As concerns this clone: A much larger clonotype is one base distant, so this may be a read error. The rearrangement joins TRBV4-2 to TRBJ2-3; TRBD2 matches 11 bases. This CDR3 region has 15 residues. The V segment lost 1 base and the J segment 4 bases; nucleotides outside the gene matches: 1. The V gene's germline CDR1 is LGHNA and CDR2 YNFKEQ. Written as DNA, the CDR3 is TGTGCCAGCAGCCAAGCTAGCGGGGGGCCAGATACGCAGTATTTT. Its protein is CASSQASGGPDTQYF.

This clone was counted a single time. The rearrangement joins TRBV10-3 to TRBJ2-3; TRBD2 matches at 12 bases. Germline assignment: CDR1 ENHRY and CDR2 SYGVKD. The trim removed 7 bases at V and 3 bases at J, leaving 5 bases unmatched. This CDR3 comprises 15 residues. CDR3 sequence reads: CAIKSSGGATDTQYF. CDR3 DNA sequence: TGTGCCATCAAGTCTAGCGGGGGGGCTACAGATACGCAGTATTTT.

The chain is built from TRBV30 and TRBJ1-1; no definite D call. This CDR3 has 13 residues. Germline V gives CDR1 GTSNPN, CDR2 SVGIG (reference sequence). V was cut by 3 bases and J by 4 bases, with 12 bases left in between. CDR3 protein: CAWRAGMSTEAFF. For the CDR3, the DNA is TGTGCCTGGAGGGCGGGTATGAGCACTGAAGCTTTCTTT.

The chain is built from TRBV19 and TRBJ1-2; TRBD1 might be the D (6 bases). Trimming stripped 5 bases from V and 2 bases from J, with 12 bases between. Looked up from germline, CDR1 is LNHDA and CDR2 is SQIVND (reference sequence). This CDR3 is 14 amino acids long. This CDR3 is CASSPWTENYGYTF. CDR3 DNA sequence: TGTGCCAGTAGTCCCTGGACAGAAAACTATGGCTACACCTTC. Full variable domain (rest looked up from reference TRBV19 and TRBJ1-2): DGGITQSPKYLFRKEGQNVTLSCEQNLNHDAMYWYRQDPGQGLRLIYYSQIVNDFQKGDIAEGYSVSREKKESFPLTVTSAQKNPTAFYLCASSPWTENYGYTFGSGTRLTVV.

The chain combines TRBV27 with TRBJ2-3; 8 bases fit TRBD2. CDR1 is MNHEY and CDR2 is SMNVEV in the germline V gene (reference sequence). The J segment lost 0 bases and the V segment lost 8 bases, leaving 7 bases of the junction unmatched. The CDR3 is 15 amino acids. CDR3 sequence (DNA): TGTGCCAGCCGACCGGGACTAGGGAGCACAGATACGCAGTATTTT. It codes for CASRPGLGSTDTQYF.

CDR3 DNA: TGTGCCAGCAGCCTACGACTAGCGGCAGAGACCCAGTACTTC. This translates into CASSLRLAAETQYF. The chain links TRBV3-1 (or the pseudogene TRBV3-2) to TRBJ2-5, with 9 bases matching TRBD2. Unmatched junction bases numbered 4, after V lost 4 bases and J lost 4 bases. This CDR3 contains 14 residues. Germline assignment: CDR1 LGHDT and CDR2 YNNKEL (reference sequence).

This chain links TRBV4-2 with TRBJ1-2, with TRBD1 matching 12 bases. V was pared by 1 base and J by 2 bases, with 2 bases of the junction left unmatched. The CDR3 runs 16 residues. In germline, CDR1 is LGHNA, CDR2 YNFKEQ. The CDR3 DNA is TGTGCCAGCAGCCAAGCCGGGACAGGGGGCAACTATGGCTACACCTTC. Translated: CASSQAGTGGNYGYTF.

The chain links TRBV7-9 to TRBJ2-3; D may be TRBD2 (5 bases). The CDR3 runs 16 residues. The V gene's germline CDR1 is SEHNR and CDR2 FQNEAQ (reference sequence). The ends were cut back, 4 bases at V and 4 bases at J, with 18 bases in the middle. Here the CDR3 DNA reads TGTGCCAGCAGCTCCCCGTATCGGGATAGCCCAGATACGCAGTATTTT. Translating gives CASSSPYRDSPDTQYF. The full variable domain, in which reference TRBV7-9 and TRBJ2-3 provide the parts outside the CDR3, is DTGVSQNPRHKITKRGQNVTFRCDPISEHNRLYWYRQTLGQGPEFLTYFQNEAQLEKSRLLSDRFSAERPKGSFSTLEIQRTEQGDSAMYLCASSSPYRDSPDTQYFGPGTRLTVL.

This clone was detected only a few times. The chain links TRBV3-1 (or the pseudogene TRBV3-2) to TRBJ2-3, with D possibly being TRBD2 (6 bases). Germline values: CDR1 LGHDT, CDR2 YNNKEL (reference sequence). The CDR3 is 14 amino acids. The V end lost 2 bases, the J end lost 5 bases, and 11 bases lay between the germline ends. The CDR3 nucleotides are TGTGCCAGCAGCCAAAAAAATAGCGGAGATACGCAGTATTTT. It specifies CASSQKNSGDTQYF.

The J gene is TRBJ2-3, the V gene TRBV7-3; D unresolved. Germline V gives CDR1 SGHTA, CDR2 FQGTGA. The CDR3 totals 12 residues. V lost 2 bases and J lost 5, with 5 bases in between. CDR3 amino acids: CASSLGRDTQYF. DNA for the CDR3: TGTGCCAGCAGCTTAGGGCGAGATACGCAGTATTTT.

J is TRBJ1-2 and V is TRBV7-2, with TRBD1 matching over 9 bases. In germline, CDR1 is SGHTA, CDR2 FQGNSA. V trimming: 5 bases; J trimming: 8 bases; junction bases outside the gene matches: 9. The CDR3 contains 14 residues. The CDR3 DNA sequence: TGTGCCAGCAGCAGGGGGGACAGGGATGAAGGCTACACCTTC. Its protein product is CASSRGDRDEGYTF.

This chain joins TRBV11-2 and TRBJ2-1; 10 nucleotides agree with TRBD2. V shed 5 bases and J 9 bases; nucleotides not matched to a gene: 19. The V gene's germline CDR1 is SGHAT and CDR2 FQNNGV. The CDR3 spans 18 residues. CDR3 region: CASSTPQRGGHLGAEQFF. CDR3 coding DNA: TGTGCCAGCAGCACACCTCAGCGGGGGGGCCATCTAGGCGCTGAGCAGTTCTTC.

V gene TRBV27 combines with J gene TRBJ1-2; 7 nucleotides agree with TRBD1. This CDR3 is 13 amino acids long. Germline-derived CDR1 and CDR2 are MNHEY and SMNVEV (reference sequence). After removal of 4 bases from V and 6 bases from J, the junction contained 5 bases not matched to a gene. CDR3: CASSSTTGHGYTF. In DNA form, the CDR3 reads TGTGCCAGCAGTTCGACGACAGGGCATGGCTACACCTTC.